Listed below are T cell receptor beta chains from one sample, sequenced in a study of blood T cell repertoires in COVID-19. Assay: immunoSEQ multiplex PCR; the TCRdb copy retains only in-frame clones and omits some. The sample shows under 450,000 clones, about 91% of them seen only once. The sequencing sample was made of peripheral blood. The source is a woman aged 45-65 years with COVID-19, enrolled during active disease. The CDR3 runs from the conserved cysteine through the conserved F or W. A D gene is named only where the DNA matches it firmly. Clone size, where shown, is once, few, many, or a class for clones that have expanded.

abundance,d_gene,j_gene,v_gene,CDR3nt,CDR3aa
few,TRBD2,TRBJ2-1,TRBV18,TGTGCCAGCTCACTCGGACTAGCCCCTGATGAGCAGTTCTTC,CASSLGLAPDEQFF
.,.,TRBJ1-4,TRBV30,TGTGCCTGGAGTGTAGGCGGGGCTAGTGGAAAACTGTTTTTT,CAWSVGGASGKLFF
.,TRBD1,TRBJ1-3,TRBV5-4,TGTGCCAGCAGTTGGGACAGGGATTTGAAACACATATATTTT,CASSWDRDLKHIYF
.,.,TRBJ1-1,TRBV2,TGTGCCAGCATTTCCGATTGGGGCGCTGAAGCTTTCTTT,CASISDWGAEAFF
.,.,TRBJ1-6,TRBV30,TGTGCCTGGACGGTCCCGGTTGTCGATAATTCACCCCTCCACTTT,CAWTVPVVDNSPLHF
.,.,TRBJ1-2,TRBV6-2/TRBV6-3,TGTGCCAGCAGTTACTCGAGATCAGGGCGGTATGGCTACACCTTC,CASSYSRSGRYGYTF
once,.,TRBJ1-2,TRBV4-1,TGCGCCAGCAGCTTGGACGGAGGGCTGAGGGTCGCGGTGCACACCTTC,CASSLDGGLRVAVHTF
.,TRBD1,TRBJ2-2,TRBV19,TGTGCCAGTAGTCCCCGGGACAGAAGCGACGGGGAGCTGTTTTTT,CASSPRDRSDGELFF
.,TRBD1,TRBJ1-2,TRBV27,TGTGCCAGCAGTCAGGACAGGGGGAACTATGGCTACACCTTC,CASSQDRGNYGYTF
few,.,TRBJ1-2,TRBV24-1,TGTGCCACCAGTGACTCGGTTAGGGGCTATGGCTACACCTTC,CATSDSVRGYGYTF
.,.,TRBJ2-2,TRBV6-2/TRBV6-3,TGTGCCAGCAGCCCCACAGGGAACACCGGGGAGCTGTTTTTT,CASSPTGNTGELFF
.,.,TRBJ1-1,TRBV9,TGTGCCAGCAGCGCAGACTGGAACACTGAAGCTTTCTTT,CASSADWNTEAFF
once,.,TRBJ2-5,TRBV29-1,TGCAGCGTTGATTCGTACCTGGGGAGGACCCAGTACTTC,CSVDSYLGRTQYF
.,TRBD2,TRBJ2-1,TRBV20-1,TGCAGTGCTAGTGGTTCGGCTAGCGGGGGAACTAATGAGCAGTTCTTC,CSASGSASGGTNEQFF
.,TRBD1,TRBJ2-5,TRBV5-4,TGTGCCAGCAGCCGCACCGGACAGGCTCAAGAGACCCAGTACTTC,CASSRTGQAQETQYF
.,.,TRBJ1-6,TRBV9,TGTGCCAGCAGCGTTCAGCGTGAGAGCTCCTATAATTCACCCCTCCACTTT,CASSVQRESSYNSPLHF
.,.,TRBJ1-1,TRBV6-5,TGTGCCAGCAGGCACAGGGATGAGGACACTGAAGCTTTCTTT,CASRHRDEDTEAFF
.,.,TRBJ2-7,TRBV11-2,TGTGCCAGCAGCTTGGGATCAGGGGCCCCCTACGAGCAGTACTTC,CASSLGSGAPYEQYF
.,TRBD1,TRBJ2-7,TRBV6-5,TGTGCCAGCAGTTACCAGGGGGCGCTGGACGAGCAGTACTTC,CASSYQGALDEQYF
once,.,TRBJ1-2,TRBV6-5,TGTGCCAGCAGTTACTCGAGGGGGATTGGCTACACCTTC,CASSYSRGIGYTF
.,.,TRBJ2-2,TRBV4-2,TGTGCCAGCAGCCATAACGGAGCGAACACCGGGGAGCTGTTTTTT,CASSHNGANTGELFF
.,.,TRBJ2-4,TRBV7-3,TGTGCCAGCAGCCCTCTGGAGTTAAACATTCAGTACTTC,CASSPLELNIQYF
once,.,TRBJ1-1,TRBV6-4,TGTGCCAGCAGTTCGGGGATGAACACTGAAGCTTTCTTT,CASSSGMNTEAFF
.,TRBD1,TRBJ2-2,TRBV23-1,TGCGCCAGCAGTCAATCTTTTATGAACAGGGGGACCGGGGAGCTGTTTTTT,CASSQSFMNRGTGELFF
.,.,TRBJ2-7,TRBV19,TGTGCCAGTATCGCAGGAGCAGGGTCTGTCCACGAGCAGTACTTC,CASIAGAGSVHEQYF
.,.,TRBJ2-7,TRBV6-5,TGTGCCAGCAGGGAGGACAGCTCCTACGAGCAGTACTTC,CASREDSSYEQYF
.,.,TRBJ2-5,TRBV24-1,TGTGCCACCAGTGATATGGGACATCAAGAGACCCAGTACTTC,CATSDMGHQETQYF
.,.,TRBJ2-7,TRBV7-2,TGTGCCAGCACCCACCAGGGGTTGAGCGAGCAGTACTTC,CASTHQGLSEQYF
.,.,TRBJ2-2,TRBV10-3,TGTGCCATCAGTGAGTCCGGACAGCTCGGGGAGCTGTTTTTT,CAISESGQLGELFF
.,TRBD2,TRBJ2-7,TRBV6-5,TGTGCCAGCAGGGCGGGGGGCTACGAGCAGTACTTC,CASRAGGYEQYF